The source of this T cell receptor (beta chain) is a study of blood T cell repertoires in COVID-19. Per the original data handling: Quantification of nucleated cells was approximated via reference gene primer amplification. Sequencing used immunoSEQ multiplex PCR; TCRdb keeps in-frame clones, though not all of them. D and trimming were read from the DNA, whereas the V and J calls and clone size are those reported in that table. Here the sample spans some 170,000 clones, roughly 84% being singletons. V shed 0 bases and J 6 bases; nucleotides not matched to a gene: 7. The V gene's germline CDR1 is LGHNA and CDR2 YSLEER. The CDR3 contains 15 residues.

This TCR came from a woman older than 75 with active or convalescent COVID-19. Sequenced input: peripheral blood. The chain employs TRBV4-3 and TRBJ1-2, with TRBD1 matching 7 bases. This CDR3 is CASSQERRGRDGYTF. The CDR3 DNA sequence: TGCGCCAGCAGCCAAGAGAGGAGGGGGCGAGATGGCTACACCTTC.